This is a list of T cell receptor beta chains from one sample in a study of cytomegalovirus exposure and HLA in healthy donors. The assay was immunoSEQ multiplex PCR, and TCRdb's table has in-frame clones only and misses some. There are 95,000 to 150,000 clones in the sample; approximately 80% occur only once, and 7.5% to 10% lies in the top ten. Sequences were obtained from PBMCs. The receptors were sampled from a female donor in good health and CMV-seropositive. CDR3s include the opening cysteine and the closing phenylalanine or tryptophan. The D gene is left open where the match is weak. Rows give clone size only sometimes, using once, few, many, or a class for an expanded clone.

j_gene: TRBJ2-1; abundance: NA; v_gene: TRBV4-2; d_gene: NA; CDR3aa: CASSQDRLYGGTEFF; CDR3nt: TGTGCCAGCAGCCAAGATCGTCTATACGGCGGGACAGAGTTCTTC
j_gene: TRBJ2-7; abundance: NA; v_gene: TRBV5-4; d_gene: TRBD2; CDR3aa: CASSLRTSDEQYF; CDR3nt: TGTGCCAGCAGCTTACGAACTAGCGACGAGCAGTACTTC
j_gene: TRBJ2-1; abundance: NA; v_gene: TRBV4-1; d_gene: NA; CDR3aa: CASSHLPGATVGNEQFF; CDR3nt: TGCGCCAGCAGCCACCTACCTGGGGCGACGGTTGGCAATGAGCAGTTCTTC
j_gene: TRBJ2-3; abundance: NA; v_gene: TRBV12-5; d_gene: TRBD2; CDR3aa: CASGSPRGGITDTQYF; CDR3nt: TGTGCTAGTGGTTCCCCCCGGGGGGGCATCACAGATACGCAGTATTTT
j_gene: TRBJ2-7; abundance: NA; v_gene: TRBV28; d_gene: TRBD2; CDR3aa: CASSVSGGPSYEQYF; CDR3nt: TGTGCCAGCAGCGTTAGCGGGGGCCCTTCCTACGAGCAGTACTTC
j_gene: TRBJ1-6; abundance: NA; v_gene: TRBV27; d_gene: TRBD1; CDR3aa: CASSSPQALGQGAPLHF; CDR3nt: TGTGCCAGCAGTTCTCCGCAGGCCCTGGGACAGGGAGCACCCCTCCACTTT
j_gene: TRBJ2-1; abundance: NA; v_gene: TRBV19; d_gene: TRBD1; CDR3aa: CASSHSTGVIPNEQFF; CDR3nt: TGTGCCAGTAGCCACTCGACAGGGGTTATTCCCAATGAGCAGTTCTTC
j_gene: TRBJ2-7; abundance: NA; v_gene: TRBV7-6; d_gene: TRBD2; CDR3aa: CASSRSGGISYEQYF; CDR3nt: TGTGCCAGCAGTCGGAGCGGGGGGATCTCCTACGAGCAGTACTTC
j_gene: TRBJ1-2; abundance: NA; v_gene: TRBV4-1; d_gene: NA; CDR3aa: CASSQDPQGYGYTF; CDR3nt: TGCGCCAGCAGCCAAGATCCCCAGGGGTATGGCTACACCTTC
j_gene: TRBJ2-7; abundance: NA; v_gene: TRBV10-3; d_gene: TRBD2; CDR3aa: CAIRITSGEGYEQYF; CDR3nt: TGTGCCATCAGGATCACTAGCGGGGAGGGCTACGAGCAGTACTTC
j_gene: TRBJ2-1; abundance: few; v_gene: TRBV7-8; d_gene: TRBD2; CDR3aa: CASSLGAGFSYNEQFF; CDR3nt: TGTGCCAGCAGCCTGGGAGCGGGATTCTCCTACAATGAGCAGTTCTTC
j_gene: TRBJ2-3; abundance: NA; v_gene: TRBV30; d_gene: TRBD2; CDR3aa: CAWSVGLAVTDTQYF; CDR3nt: TGTGCCTGGAGTGTAGGACTAGCGGTCACAGATACGCAGTATTTT
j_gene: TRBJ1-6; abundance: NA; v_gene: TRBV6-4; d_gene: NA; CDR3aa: CASRSSYNSPLHF; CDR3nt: TGTGCCAGCAGGAGCTCCTATAATTCACCCCTCCACTTT
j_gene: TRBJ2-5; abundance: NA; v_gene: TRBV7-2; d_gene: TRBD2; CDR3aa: CASSLVDLAGGETQYF; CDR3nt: TGTGCCAGCAGCTTAGTGGATTTAGCGGGAGGAGAGACCCAGTACTTC
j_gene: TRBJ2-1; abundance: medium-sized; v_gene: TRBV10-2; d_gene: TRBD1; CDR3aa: CATQRGTGDHEQFF; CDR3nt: TGCGCCACCCAACGCGGGACAGGGGATCATGAGCAGTTCTTC
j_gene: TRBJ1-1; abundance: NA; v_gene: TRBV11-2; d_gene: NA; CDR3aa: CASSSETMNTEAFF; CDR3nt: TGTGCCAGCAGCTCGGAGACCATGAACACTGAAGCTTTCTTT
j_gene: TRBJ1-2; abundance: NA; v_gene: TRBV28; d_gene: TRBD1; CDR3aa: CASSRDRVHGYTF; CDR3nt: TGTGCCAGCAGTCGCGACAGGGTCCATGGCTACACCTTC
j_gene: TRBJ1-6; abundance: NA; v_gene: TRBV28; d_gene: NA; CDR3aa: CASSLSPGGDGSPLHF; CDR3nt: TGTGCCAGCAGTTTATCCCCGGGGGGGGATGGTTCACCCCTCCACTTT
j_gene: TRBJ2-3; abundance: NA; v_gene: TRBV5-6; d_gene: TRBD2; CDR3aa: CASSPGLAGYSDTQYF; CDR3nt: TGTGCCAGCAGCCCCGGACTAGCGGGGTACTCAGATACGCAGTATTTT
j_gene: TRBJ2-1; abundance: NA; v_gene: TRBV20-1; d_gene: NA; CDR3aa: CSARRLTEQFF; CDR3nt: TGCAGTGCTAGACGCCTAACCGAGCAGTTCTTC
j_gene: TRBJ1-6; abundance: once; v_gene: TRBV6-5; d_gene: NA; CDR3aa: CASSPDSPYNSPLHF; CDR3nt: TGTGCCAGCAGTCCAGACAGCCCCTATAATTCACCCCTCCACTTT
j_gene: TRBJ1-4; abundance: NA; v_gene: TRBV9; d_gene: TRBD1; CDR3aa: CASSLSGTGNEKLFF; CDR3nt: TGTGCCAGCAGCCTAAGTGGGACAGGGAATGAAAAACTGTTTTTT
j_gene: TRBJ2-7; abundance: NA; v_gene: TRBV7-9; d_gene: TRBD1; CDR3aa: CASGTGTTYEQYF; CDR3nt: TGTGCCAGCGGGACAGGGACCACCTACGAGCAGTACTTC
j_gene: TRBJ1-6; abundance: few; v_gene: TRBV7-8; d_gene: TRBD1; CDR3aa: CASSRTTGANSPLHF; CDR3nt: TGTGCCAGCAGCCGTACAACAGGGGCCAATTCACCCCTCCACTTT
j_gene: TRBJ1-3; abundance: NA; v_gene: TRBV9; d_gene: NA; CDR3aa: CASSALSGNTIYF; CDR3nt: TGTGCCAGCAGCGCCCTCTCTGGAAACACCATATATTTT
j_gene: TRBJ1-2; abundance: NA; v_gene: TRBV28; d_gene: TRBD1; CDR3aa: CASSPPLGRGHGYGYTF; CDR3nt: TGTGCCAGCAGTCCCCCCTTGGGCAGGGGGCATGGCTATGGCTACACCTTC
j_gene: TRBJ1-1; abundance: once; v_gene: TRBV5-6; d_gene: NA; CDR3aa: CASSPLGGAWTEAFF; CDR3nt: TGTGCCAGCAGCCCCCTTGGGGGGGCTTGGACTGAAGCTTTCTTT
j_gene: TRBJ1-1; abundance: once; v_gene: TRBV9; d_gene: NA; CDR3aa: CASSPMRTVTEAFF; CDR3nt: TGTGCCAGCAGCCCAATGAGGACAGTCACTGAAGCTTTCTTT
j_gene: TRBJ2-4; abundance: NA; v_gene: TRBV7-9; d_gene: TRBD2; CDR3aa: CASSLGGVGTKNIQYF; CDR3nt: TGTGCCAGCAGCTTGGGGGGGGTTGGGACCAAAAACATTCAGTACTTC
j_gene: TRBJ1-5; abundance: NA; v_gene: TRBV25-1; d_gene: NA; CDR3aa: CASSEGATPNQPQHF; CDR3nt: TGTGCCAGCAGTGAGGGGGCAACGCCTAATCAGCCCCAGCATTTT
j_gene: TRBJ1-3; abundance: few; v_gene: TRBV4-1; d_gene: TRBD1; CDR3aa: CASSRRETGGNTIYF; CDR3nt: TGCGCCAGCAGCCGACGGGAGACAGGGGGAAACACCATATATTTT
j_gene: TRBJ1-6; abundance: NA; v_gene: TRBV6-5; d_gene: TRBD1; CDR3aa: CASSYSGDRVGSPLHF; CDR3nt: TGTGCCAGCAGTTACTCCGGGGACAGGGTTGGATCACCCCTCCACTTT
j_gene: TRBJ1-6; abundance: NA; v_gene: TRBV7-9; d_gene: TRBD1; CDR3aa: CASSPFTGGSYNSPLHF; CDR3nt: TGTGCCAGCAGCCCATTTACAGGGGGGTCCTATAATTCACCCCTCCACTTT